This TCR beta chain was sequenced in a study of CD8 T cells in Susac syndrome. Random hexamers served to reverse transcribe about 0.45 to 1 ug RNA. Amplification of TCR beta CDR3 by immunoSEQ multiplex PCR spanned 54 Vbeta and 13 Jbeta. In TCRdb, the immunoSEQ multiplex PCR reads were re-called with MiXCR into one record per CDR3 protein. The sample lists tens of thousands of distinct CDR3 sequences; 94% were seen once. The germline CDR1 and CDR2 sequences are SEHNR and FQNEAQ (reference sequence). This CDR3 contains 17 residues. V lost 0 bases, J lost 6 bases, and 14 bases stayed unmatched. CD8+ and CD4+ T cells from blood underwent TCR beta sequencing. Controls were age- and sex-matched healthy donors. Negative isolation yielded CD4+ and CD8+ T cells, and FACS enriched TEMRA cells.

Material for sequencing was CD8+ T cells from PBMCs. This TCR was recovered from a human donor in good health. The genes are TRBV7-9 and TRBJ2-7; 7 bases are a match to TRBD2. This CDR3 is CASSLAGGPPDCREQYV. In nucleotides, the CDR3 is TGTGCCAGCAGCTTAGCGGGAGGGCCTCCCGATTGCCGCGAGCAGTACGTC.